This T cell receptor beta chain originates from a study of blood T cell repertoires in COVID-19. CDR1 is MGHRA, CDR2 YSYEKL, per germline. The CDR3 sequence is 19 residues long. J lost 0 bases, V lost 3 bases, and 10 bases had no gene match. The data were produced by immunoSEQ multiplex PCR, yet TCRdb's version contains in-frame clones alone and is incomplete. The data hold 200,000 to 250,000 clones, with approximately 86% observed a single time. V and J are TRBV4-1 and TRBJ1-4; 10 bases are shared with TRBD1. The receptor comes from a woman aged 30 to 39 who had recovered from COVID-19. Sample: peripheral blood. CDR3 nucleotides: TGCGCCAGCAGCCATCCATTGACAGGGGGCGAAGCAACTAATGAAAAACTGTTTTTT. Translation gives CASSHPLTGGEATNEKLFF.